These T cell receptor beta chains were read from a single sample in a study of T cell clones after liver transplantation. Sequencing used immunoSEQ multiplex PCR; TCRdb keeps in-frame clones, though not all of them. This table has over a thousand clones, roughly 42% appearing once. Their antigens remain unidentified. The sample taken for sequencing was CD4+ T cells from cultured PBMCs. These receptors all come from a human patient who received a liver transplant. Some T cells may originate from the graft donor. CDR3s include the opening cysteine and the closing phenylalanine or tryptophan. D genes are given only for firm matches. Clone size is not always given. Where it is, it says once, few, many or a class for expanded clones.

>-|once|TRBV30|TRBJ2-1
CAWNLKKGLSYNEQFF
TGTGCCTGGAATCTAAAAAAGGGTTTGTCCTACAATGAGCAGTTCTTC
>-|-|TRBV7-2|TRBJ2-3
CASSLVGRITDTQYF
TGTGCCAGCAGCTTAGTTGGGCGGATAACAGATACGCAGTATTTT
>TRBD1|-|TRBV11-3|TRBJ2-3
CASSLGTDIGTQYF
TGTGCCAGCAGCTTGGGGACAGATATAGGTACGCAGTATTTT
>-|-|TRBV9|TRBJ1-5
CASSPSGNSNQPQHF
TGTGCCAGCAGCCCTAGTGGGAATAGCAATCAGCCCCAGCATTTT
>-|few|TRBV11-2|TRBJ2-1
CASSLDGNLVDEQFF
TGTGCCAGCAGCTTAGACGGGAACCTGGTCGATGAGCAGTTCTTC
>TRBD2|-|TRBV6-4|TRBJ2-7
CASRSGGTSGRKYF
TGTGCCAGCAGGTCCGGGGGGACTAGCGGGAGGAAGTACTTC
>-|large|TRBV19|TRBJ2-6
CATNPQGRGANVLTF
TGTGCCACCAACCCTCAGGGAAGAGGGGCCAACGTCCTGACTTTC
>-|large|TRBV11-1|TRBJ2-7
CASSERVPLEQYF
TGTGCCAGCAGCGAACGGGTTCCCCTTGAGCAGTACTTC
>TRBD1|-|TRBV27|TRBJ1-4
CASSLGDRGRTKLFF
TGTGCCAGCAGTTTAGGGGACAGGGGGCGAACAAAACTGTTTTTT
>-|medium-sized|TRBV9|TRBJ2-7
CASSAQGHSYEQYF
TGTGCCAGCAGCGCCCAGGGACACTCCTACGAGCAGTACTTC
>-|few|TRBV6-4|TRBJ2-3
CASSDGSWVDRRTDTQYF
TGTGCCAGCAGTGACGGGTCCTGGGTAGACAGACGCACAGATACGCAGTATTTT
>TRBD2|medium-sized|TRBV27|TRBJ2-3
CASSLWTSRTTDTQYF
TGTGCCAGCAGTTTATGGACTAGCAGAACCACAGATACGCAGTATTTT
>-|-|TRBV11-2|TRBJ2-5
CASRSHQETQYF
TGTGCCAGCAGAAGTCACCAAGAGACCCAGTACTTC
>-|-|TRBV6-5|TRBJ1-2
CASSYLNRYTF
TGTGCCAGCAGTTACCTCAACCGCTACACCTTC
>-|hyperexpanded|TRBV18|TRBJ2-7
CASSPAQGPYEQYF
TGTGCCAGCTCACCAGCCCAGGGACCCTACGAGCAGTACTTC
>-|-|TRBV28|TRBJ1-5
CASSFSQPNQPQHF
TGTGCCAGCAGTTTCTCCCAACCCAATCAGCCCCAGCATTTT
>-|-|TRBV9|TRBJ1-2
CASSQEARRGGYTF
TGTGCCAGCAGCCAAGAGGCCCGACGTGGGGGCTACACCTTC
>TRBD2|-|TRBV7-3|TRBJ2-7
CASTLAGARYEQYF
TGTGCCAGCACCCTAGCGGGAGCTCGTTACGAGCAGTACTTC